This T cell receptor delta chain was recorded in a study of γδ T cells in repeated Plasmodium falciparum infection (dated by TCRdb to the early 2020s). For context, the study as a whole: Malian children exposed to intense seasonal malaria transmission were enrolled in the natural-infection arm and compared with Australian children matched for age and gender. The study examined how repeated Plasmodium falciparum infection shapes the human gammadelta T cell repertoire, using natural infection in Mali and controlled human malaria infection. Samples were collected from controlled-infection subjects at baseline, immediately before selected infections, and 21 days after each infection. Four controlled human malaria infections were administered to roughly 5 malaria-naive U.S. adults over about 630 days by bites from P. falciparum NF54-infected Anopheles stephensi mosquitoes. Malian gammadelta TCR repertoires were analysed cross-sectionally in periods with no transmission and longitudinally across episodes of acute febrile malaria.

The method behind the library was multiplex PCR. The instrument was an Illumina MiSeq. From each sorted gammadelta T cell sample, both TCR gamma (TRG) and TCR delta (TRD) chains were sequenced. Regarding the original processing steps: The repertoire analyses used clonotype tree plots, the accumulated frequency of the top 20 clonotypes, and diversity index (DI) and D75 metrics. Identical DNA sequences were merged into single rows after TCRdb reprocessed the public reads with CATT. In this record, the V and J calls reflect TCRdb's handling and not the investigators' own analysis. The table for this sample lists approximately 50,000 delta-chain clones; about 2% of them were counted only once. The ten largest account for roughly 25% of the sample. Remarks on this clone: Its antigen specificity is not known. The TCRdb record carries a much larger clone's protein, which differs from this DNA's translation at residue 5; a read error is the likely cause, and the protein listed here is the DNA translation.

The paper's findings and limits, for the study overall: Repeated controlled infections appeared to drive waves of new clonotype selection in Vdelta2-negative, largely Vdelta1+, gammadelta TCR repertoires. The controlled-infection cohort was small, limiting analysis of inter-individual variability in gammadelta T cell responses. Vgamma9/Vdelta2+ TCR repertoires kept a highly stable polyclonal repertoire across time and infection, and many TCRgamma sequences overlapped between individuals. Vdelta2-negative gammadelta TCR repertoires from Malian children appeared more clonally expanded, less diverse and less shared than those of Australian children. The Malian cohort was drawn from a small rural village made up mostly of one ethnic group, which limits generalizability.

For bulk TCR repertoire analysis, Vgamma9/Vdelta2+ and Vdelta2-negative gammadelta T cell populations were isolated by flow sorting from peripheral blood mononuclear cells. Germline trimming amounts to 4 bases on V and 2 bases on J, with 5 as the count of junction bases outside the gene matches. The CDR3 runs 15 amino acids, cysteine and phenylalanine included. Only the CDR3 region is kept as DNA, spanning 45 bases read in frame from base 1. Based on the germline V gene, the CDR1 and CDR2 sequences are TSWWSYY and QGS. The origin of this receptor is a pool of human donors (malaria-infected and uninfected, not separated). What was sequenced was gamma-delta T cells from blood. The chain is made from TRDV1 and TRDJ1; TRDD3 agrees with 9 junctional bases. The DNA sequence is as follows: TGTGCTCTTGGGGGACCCGGGGATACGACCGATAAACTCATCTTT. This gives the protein CALGGPGDTTDKLIF.